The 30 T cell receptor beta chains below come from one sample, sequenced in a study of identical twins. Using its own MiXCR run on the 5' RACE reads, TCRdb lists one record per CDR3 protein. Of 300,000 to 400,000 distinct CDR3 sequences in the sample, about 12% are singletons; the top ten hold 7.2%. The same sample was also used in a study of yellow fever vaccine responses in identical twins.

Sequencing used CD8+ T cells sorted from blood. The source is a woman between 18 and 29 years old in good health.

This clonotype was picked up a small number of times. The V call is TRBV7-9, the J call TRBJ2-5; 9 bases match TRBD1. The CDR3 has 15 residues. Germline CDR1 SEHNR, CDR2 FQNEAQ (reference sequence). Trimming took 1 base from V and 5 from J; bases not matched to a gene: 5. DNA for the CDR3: TGTGCCAGCAGCTTAGTGGACAGGGGAGAGGAGACCCAGTACTTC. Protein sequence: CASSLVDRGEETQYF.

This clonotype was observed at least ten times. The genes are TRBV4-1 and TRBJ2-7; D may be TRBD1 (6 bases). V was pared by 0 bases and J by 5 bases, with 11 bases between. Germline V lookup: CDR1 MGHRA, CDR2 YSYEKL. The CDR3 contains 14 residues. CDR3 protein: CASSQDQGSDEQYF. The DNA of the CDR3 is TGCGCCAGCAGCCAAGACCAGGGGAGCGACGAGCAGTACTTC.

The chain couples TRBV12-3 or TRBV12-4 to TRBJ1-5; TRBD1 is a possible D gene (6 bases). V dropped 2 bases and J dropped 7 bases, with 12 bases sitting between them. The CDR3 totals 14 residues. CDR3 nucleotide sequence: TGTGCCAGCAGTTTAACGGGGGGGCGACAGCCCCAGCATTTT. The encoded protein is CASSLTGGRQPQHF.

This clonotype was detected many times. The CDR3 is CSARGQTDYQETQYF. Here the CDR3 DNA reads TGCAGTGCTAGAGGCCAGACGGACTATCAAGAGACCCAGTACTTC. The chain recombines TRBV20-1 with TRBJ2-5; D may be TRBD2 (6 bases). Germline lookup yields CDR1 DFQATT and CDR2 SNEGSKA (reference sequence). Deletions cut 1 base from V and 2 bases from J, with 14 bases between. This CDR3 is 15 amino acids long.

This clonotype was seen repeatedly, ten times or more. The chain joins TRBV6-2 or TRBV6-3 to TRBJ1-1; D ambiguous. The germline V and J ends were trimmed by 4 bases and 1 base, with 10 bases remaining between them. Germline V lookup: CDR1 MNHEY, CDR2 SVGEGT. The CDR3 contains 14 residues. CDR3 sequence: CASSFLVANTEAFF. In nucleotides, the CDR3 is TGTGCCAGCAGTTTTTTGGTCGCGAACACTGAAGCTTTCTTT.

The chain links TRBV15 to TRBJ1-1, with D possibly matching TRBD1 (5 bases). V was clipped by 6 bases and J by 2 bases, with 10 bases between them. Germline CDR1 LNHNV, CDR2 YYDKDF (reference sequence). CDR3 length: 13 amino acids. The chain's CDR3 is CATSIQGNTEAFF. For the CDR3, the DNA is TGTGCCACCAGTATTCAGGGTAACACTGAAGCTTTCTTT.

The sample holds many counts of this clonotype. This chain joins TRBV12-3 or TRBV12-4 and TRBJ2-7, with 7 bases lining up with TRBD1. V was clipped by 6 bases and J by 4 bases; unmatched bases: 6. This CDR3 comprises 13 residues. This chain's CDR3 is CASSLGDSYEQYF. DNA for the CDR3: TGTGCCAGCAGCTTGGGGGACAGTTACGAGCAGTACTTC.

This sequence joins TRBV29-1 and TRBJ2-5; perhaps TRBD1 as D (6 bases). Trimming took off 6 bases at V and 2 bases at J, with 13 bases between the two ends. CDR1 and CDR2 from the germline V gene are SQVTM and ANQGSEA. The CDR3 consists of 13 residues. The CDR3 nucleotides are TGCAGCGTCGCTACAGGGCTTCAAGAGACCCAGTACTTC. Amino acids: CSVATGLQETQYF.

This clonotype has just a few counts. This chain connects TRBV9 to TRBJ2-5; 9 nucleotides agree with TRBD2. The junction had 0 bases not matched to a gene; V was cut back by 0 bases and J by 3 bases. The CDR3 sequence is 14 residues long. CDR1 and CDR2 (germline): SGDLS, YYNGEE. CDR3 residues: CASSVASGEETQYF. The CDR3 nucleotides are TGTGCCAGCAGCGTAGCTAGCGGGGAAGAGACCCAGTACTTC.

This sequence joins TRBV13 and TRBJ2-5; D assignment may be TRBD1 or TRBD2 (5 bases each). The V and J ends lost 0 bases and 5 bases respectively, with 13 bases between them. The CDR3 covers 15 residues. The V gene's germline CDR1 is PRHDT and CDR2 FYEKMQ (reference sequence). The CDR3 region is CASSLGGDPPETQYF. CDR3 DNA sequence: TGTGCCAGCAGCTTAGGGGGGGACCCTCCGGAGACCCAGTACTTC.

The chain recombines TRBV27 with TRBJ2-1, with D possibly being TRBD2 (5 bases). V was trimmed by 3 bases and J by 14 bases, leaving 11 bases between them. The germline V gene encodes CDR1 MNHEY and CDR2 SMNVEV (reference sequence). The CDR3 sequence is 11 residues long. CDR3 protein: CASSFRGFEFF. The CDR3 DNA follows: TGTGCCAGCAGTTTTCGGGGATTTGAGTTCTTC.

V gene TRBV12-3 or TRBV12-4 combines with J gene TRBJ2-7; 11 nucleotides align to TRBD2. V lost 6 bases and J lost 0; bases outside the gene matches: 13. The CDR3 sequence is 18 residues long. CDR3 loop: CASRLTSGRGRRSYEQYF. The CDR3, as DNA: TGTGCCAGCAGACTTACTAGCGGGAGAGGGCGGCGCTCCTACGAGCAGTACTTC.

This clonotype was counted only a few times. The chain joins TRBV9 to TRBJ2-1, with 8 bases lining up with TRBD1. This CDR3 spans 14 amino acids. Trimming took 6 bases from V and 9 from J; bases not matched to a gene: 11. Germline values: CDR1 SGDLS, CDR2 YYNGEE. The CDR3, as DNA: TGTGCCAGCAACCCAGGGGGCTTTTTGGGTGAGCAGTTCTTC. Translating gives CASNPGGFLGEQFF.

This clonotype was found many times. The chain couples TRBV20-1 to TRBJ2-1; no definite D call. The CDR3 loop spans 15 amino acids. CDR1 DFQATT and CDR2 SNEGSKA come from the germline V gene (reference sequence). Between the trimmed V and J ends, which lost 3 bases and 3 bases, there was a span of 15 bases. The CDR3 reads CSASNAVFDYNEQFF. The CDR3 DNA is TGCAGTGCTAGTAACGCAGTGTTTGACTACAATGAGCAGTTCTTC.

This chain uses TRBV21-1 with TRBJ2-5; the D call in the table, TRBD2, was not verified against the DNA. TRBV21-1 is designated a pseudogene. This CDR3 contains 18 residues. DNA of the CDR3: TGTGCCAGCAGCAAAGGAAAGTTCTCGGGGGGGATCCAAGAGACCCAGTACTTC. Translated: CASSKGKFSGGIQETQYF.

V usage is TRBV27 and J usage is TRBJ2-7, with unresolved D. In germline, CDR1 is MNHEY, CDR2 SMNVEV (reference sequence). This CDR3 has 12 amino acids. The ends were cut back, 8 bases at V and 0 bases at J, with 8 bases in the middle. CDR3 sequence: CASALYSYEQYF. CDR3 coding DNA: TGTGCCAGCGCCCTCTACTCCTACGAGCAGTACTTC.

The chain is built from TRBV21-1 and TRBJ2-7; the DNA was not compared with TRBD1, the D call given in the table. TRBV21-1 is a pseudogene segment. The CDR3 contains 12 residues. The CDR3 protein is CASSMGRYEQYF. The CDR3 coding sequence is TGTGCCAGCAGCATGGGGCGCTACGAGCAGTACTTC.

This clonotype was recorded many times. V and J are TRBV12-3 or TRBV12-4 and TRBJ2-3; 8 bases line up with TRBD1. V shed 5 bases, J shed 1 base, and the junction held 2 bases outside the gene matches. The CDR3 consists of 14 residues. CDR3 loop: CASSDRGGTDTQYF. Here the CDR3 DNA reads TGTGCCAGCAGTGACAGGGGTGGCACAGATACGCAGTATTTT.

This CDR3 reads CASSSPTKREGLETQYF. CDR3 DNA: TGTGCCAGCAGCTCCCCCACTAAGCGGGAGGGCCTCGAGACCCAGTACTTC. This rearrangement joins TRBV7-9 to TRBJ2-5, with 10 bases aligning to TRBD2. Germline CDR1 is SEHNR and CDR2 is FQNEAQ (reference sequence). V lost 4 bases to trimming and J lost 5 bases; unmatched junction nucleotides: 13. The CDR3 contains 17 residues.

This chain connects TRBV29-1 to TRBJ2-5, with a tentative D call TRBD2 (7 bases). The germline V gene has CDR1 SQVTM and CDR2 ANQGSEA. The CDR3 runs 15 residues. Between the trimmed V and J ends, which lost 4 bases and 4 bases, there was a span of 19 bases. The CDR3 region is CSVVGLGGASETQYF. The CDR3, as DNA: TGCAGCGTTGTGGGGTTGGGGGGGGCCTCAGAGACCCAGTACTTC.

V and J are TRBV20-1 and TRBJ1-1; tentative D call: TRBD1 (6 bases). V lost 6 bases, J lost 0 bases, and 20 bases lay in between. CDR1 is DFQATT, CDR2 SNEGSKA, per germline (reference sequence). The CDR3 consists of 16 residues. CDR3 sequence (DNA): TGCAGTGCCTACGACAGGAGCACCCCGTTGAACACTGAAGCTTTCTTT. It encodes CSAYDRSTPLNTEAFF.

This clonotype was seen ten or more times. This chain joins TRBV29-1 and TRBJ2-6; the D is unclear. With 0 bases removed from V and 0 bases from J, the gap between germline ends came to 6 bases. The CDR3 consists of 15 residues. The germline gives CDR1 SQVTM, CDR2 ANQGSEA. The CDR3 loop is CSVEDWHSGANVLTF. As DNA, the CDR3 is TGCAGCGTTGAAGATTGGCACTCTGGGGCCAACGTCCTGACTTTC.

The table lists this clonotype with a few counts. This CDR3 reads CASSLDWDGPADTQYF. The CDR3 region has the DNA TGTGCCAGCAGCTTGGATTGGGATGGGCCCGCAGATACGCAGTATTTT. The genes are TRBV5-5 and TRBJ2-3; D ambiguous. Trimming took 0 bases from V and 4 from J, leaving 15 bases between them. The CDR3 is 16 amino acids. CDR1 is SGHKS, CDR2 YYEKEE, per germline (reference sequence).

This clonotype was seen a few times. The CDR3 protein is CASSEGGTDTQYF. CDR3 DNA sequence: TGTGCCAGCAGTGAAGGAGGCACAGATACGCAGTATTTT. This chain links TRBV6-4 with TRBJ2-3; no firm D call. V lost 3 bases and J lost 1, with 5 bases in between. The V gene's germline CDR1 is MRHNA and CDR2 SNTAGT. This CDR3 region has 13 residues.

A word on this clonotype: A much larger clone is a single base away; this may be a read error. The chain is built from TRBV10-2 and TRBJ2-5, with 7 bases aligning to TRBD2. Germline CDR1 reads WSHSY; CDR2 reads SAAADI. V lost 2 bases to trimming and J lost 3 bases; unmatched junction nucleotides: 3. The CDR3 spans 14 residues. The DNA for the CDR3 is TGCGCCAGCAGTGAGCGGGGGGTCGAAGAGACCCAGTACTTC. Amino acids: CASSERGVEETQYF.

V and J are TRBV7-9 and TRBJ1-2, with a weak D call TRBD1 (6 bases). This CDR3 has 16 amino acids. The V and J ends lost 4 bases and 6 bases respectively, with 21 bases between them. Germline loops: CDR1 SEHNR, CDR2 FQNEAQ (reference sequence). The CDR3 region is CASSSGTPWGIDGYTF. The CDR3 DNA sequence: TGTGCCAGCAGCTCCGGGACACCGTGGGGGATTGATGGCTACACCTTC.

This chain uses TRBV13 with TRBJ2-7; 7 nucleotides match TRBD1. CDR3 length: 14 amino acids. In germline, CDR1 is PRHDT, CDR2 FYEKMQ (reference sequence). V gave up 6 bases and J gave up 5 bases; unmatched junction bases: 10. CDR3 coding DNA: TGTGCCAGCAGTCCTACAGGGGTTCGGAACGAGCAGTACTTC. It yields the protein CASSPTGVRNEQYF.

The CDR3 protein is CASSYGGAMIADTQYF. The CDR3 coding sequence is TGCGCCAGCAGCTACGGGGGAGCGATGATCGCAGATACGCAGTATTTT. The chain links TRBV4-1 to TRBJ2-3, with D possibly being TRBD2 (6 bases). Germline-derived CDR1 and CDR2 are MGHRA and YSYEKL. This CDR3 contains 16 residues. The V and J ends lost 5 bases and 4 bases respectively, with 19 bases between them.

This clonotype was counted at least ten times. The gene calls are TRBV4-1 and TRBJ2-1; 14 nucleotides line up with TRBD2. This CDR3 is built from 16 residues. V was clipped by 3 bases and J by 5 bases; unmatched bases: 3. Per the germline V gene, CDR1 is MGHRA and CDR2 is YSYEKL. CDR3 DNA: TGCGCCAGCAGCCACCCGGGACTAGCGGGAGACAATGAGCAGTTCTTC. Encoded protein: CASSHPGLAGDNEQFF.

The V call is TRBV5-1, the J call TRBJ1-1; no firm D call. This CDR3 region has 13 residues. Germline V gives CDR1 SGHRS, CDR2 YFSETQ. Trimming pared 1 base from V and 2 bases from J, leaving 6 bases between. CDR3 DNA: TGCGCCAGCAGCTTGTGGGTTAACACTGAAGCTTTCTTT. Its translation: CASSLWVNTEAFF.